The next 4 T cell receptor beta chains were all read from a single sample in a study of blood T cells in healthy people across ages. A second PCR, run for roughly 7 to 12 cycles, used a sample-barcoded 5' primer plus a J-beta primer mix. Each CDR3 protein is one row after TCRdb ran MiXCR on the 5' RACE reads. The table has about 900,000 distinct CDR3 sequences, about 48% seen once; the top ten hold around 15%. The sample was blood. All receptors derive from a man between 25 and 39 years old in good health.

This chain connects TRBV6-5 to TRBJ2-6; D could derive from TRBD1 or TRBD2 (7 bases each). V lost 2 bases, J lost 1 base, and 12 bases lay in between. There are 17 residues in the CDR3. Germline V lookup: CDR1 MNHEY, CDR2 SVGAGI. CDR3 in DNA: TGTGCCAGCAGTTACGCAGGGGGAGGGTCTGGGGCCAACGTCCTGACTTTC. This translates into CASSYAGGGSGANVLTF.

This chain joins TRBV28 and TRBJ2-3; 10 positions match TRBD2. Trimming took 3 bases from V and 0 from J; bases not matched to a gene: 6. Germline-derived CDR1 and CDR2 are MDHEN and SYDVKM. The CDR3 is 17 amino acids. The CDR3 region has the DNA TGTGCCAGCAGTTTGATTACTAGCGGGGCAAGCACAGATACGCAGTATTTT. Protein sequence: CASSLITSGASTDTQYF.

V is TRBV20-1 and J is TRBJ2-1, with D perhaps assigned TRBD1 or TRBD2 (5 bases each). CDR3 size: 15 residues. V was shortened by 2 bases and J by 0 bases, with 11 bases between the two germline ends. The V gene's germline CDR1 is DFQATT and CDR2 SNEGSKA (reference sequence). This CDR3 is CSARSPGSSYNEQFF. CDR3 nucleotide sequence: TGCAGTGCTAGATCCCCAGGGAGCTCCTACAATGAGCAGTTCTTC.

The sample holds a few counts of this clonotype. The chain combines TRBV4-2 with TRBJ1-2, with D possibly matching TRBD1 (6 bases). Trimming shortened V by 1 base and J by 9 bases, and 21 bases separated the two germline ends. CDR1 is LGHNA and CDR2 is YNFKEQ in the germline V gene. This CDR3 comprises 16 residues. The DNA of the CDR3 is TGTGCCAGCAGCCAAGCCCCGGGACACAATACTATGAGCTACACCTTC. Translating it yields CASSQAPGHNTMSYTF.